This TCR beta chain originates from a study of blood T cell repertoires in COVID-19. About the study: From the United States, Italy and Spain came samples of acute and convalescent COVID-19. The cDNA or gDNA used as material had been derived from T cells, B-cell-depleted T cells, or PBMCs.

CDR1 is MNHEY, CDR2 SVGEGT, per germline. The CDR3 loop spans 14 amino acids. V was shortened by 5 bases and J by 5 bases, with 16 bases between the two germline ends. As handled by the study authors: For nucleated cells, counts were estimated from reference gene primer amplification. TCRdb's table, derived via immunoSEQ multiplex PCR, lists solely in-frame clones and lacks some. The V and J calls and the clone size are those of that table, but D and trimming were determined from the DNA. The sample contains 150,000 to 200,000 clones, 65% to 85% of which appear only once. The chain is built from TRBV6-2 or TRBV6-3 and TRBJ2-7; tentative D call: TRBD2 (7 bases). The source material was peripheral blood. The source is a woman of 80 years or more with acute or convalescent COVID-19. CDR3 amino acids: CASSTPGGQHEQYF. The CDR3 DNA reads as TGTGCCAGCAGTACCCCGGGGGGCCAGCACGAGCAGTACTTC.